This T cell receptor beta chain appears in the sequencing data of a study of naive and memory T cell subsets. Whole blood, 2.5 ml, came from adult healthy volunteers. An oligonucleotide containing a UMI was ligated to the 3' end of TCR cDNA. Unsorted total RNA, roughly 1 to 1,100 ng, was DNase treated before reverse transcription. Alpha and beta constant region primers primed reverse transcription for blood and skin samples. Amplification of ligated cDNA took four PCR rounds with SP2 and nested alpha and beta constant primers. Using its own MiXCR run on the 5' RACE reads, TCRdb lists one record per CDR3 protein. The sample yields approximately 27,000 distinct CDR3 sequences, around 25% seen once. Germline V gene sequence: CDR1 SGHDT, CDR2 YYEEEE. The V end lost 1 base, the J end lost 5 bases, and 6 bases lay between the germline ends. The CDR3 length is 12 residues.

This clonotype originated in a female donor in good health. This chain uses TRBV5-6 with TRBJ2-5; TRBD2 might be the D (6 bases). CDR3 loop: CASSLREETQYF. In DNA form, the CDR3 reads TGTGCCAGCAGCTTGCGGGAGGAGACCCAGTACTTC.